This is a list of T cell receptor beta chains from one sample in a study of blood T cell repertoires in COVID-19. Libraries were prepared by immunoSEQ multiplex PCR; TCRdb keeps only in-frame clonotypes and omits some of them. This sample has 25,000 to 35,000 clones, with about 90% found just once. The sample was peripheral blood. The receptors derive from a man aged 55 to 69 with active COVID-19. The CDR3 runs from the conserved cysteine through the conserved F or W. Each record gives: D gene, V gene, J gene, CDR3 protein. A D gene is named only where the DNA matches it firmly.

d_call: TRBD1; v_call: TRBV7-6; j_call: TRBJ1-4; cdr3_aa: CASSLDTGDKINEKLFF
d_call: TRBD1; v_call: TRBV6-5; j_call: TRBJ1-1; cdr3_aa: CASSYLDRAMAFF
d_call: TRBD1; v_call: TRBV5-6; j_call: TRBJ2-7; cdr3_aa: CASRIGQGYEQYF
d_call: NA; v_call: TRBV28; j_call: TRBJ1-6; cdr3_aa: CASSPRRGSSPLHF
d_call: NA; v_call: TRBV12-3/TRBV12-4; j_call: TRBJ1-1; cdr3_aa: CASSLRQPKAFF
d_call: TRBD1; v_call: TRBV7-3; j_call: TRBJ2-6; cdr3_aa: CASSRGQGKPGANVLTF
d_call: TRBD2; v_call: TRBV11-3; j_call: TRBJ2-1; cdr3_aa: CASSSGLAGTNEQFF
d_call: TRBD1; v_call: TRBV15; j_call: TRBJ1-2; cdr3_aa: CATSRDIGQDRRYTF
d_call: NA; v_call: TRBV3-1/TRBV3-2; j_call: TRBJ1-3; cdr3_aa: CASSQVTSTHGNTIYF
d_call: NA; v_call: TRBV5-6; j_call: TRBJ1-3; cdr3_aa: CASSLLTGNSGNTIYF
d_call: TRBD2; v_call: TRBV9; j_call: TRBJ2-7; cdr3_aa: CASSVGASGAAYEQYF
d_call: NA; v_call: TRBV7-3; j_call: TRBJ2-3; cdr3_aa: CASSLTHNGRRDTQYF
d_call: TRBD2; v_call: TRBV6-6; j_call: TRBJ2-7; cdr3_aa: CASTSGTSTYEQYF
d_call: NA; v_call: TRBV6-1; j_call: TRBJ1-1; cdr3_aa: CASSEGTWQDYTEAFF